This T cell receptor beta chain was retrieved from a study of CD8 T cells in Susac syndrome. This clonotype was observed a few times. This CDR3 has 13 amino acids. The V gene's germline CDR1 is SGHVS and CDR2 FNYEAQ. Trimming cost V 5 bases and J 6 bases; bases outside gene matches: 5. cDNA came from roughly 0.53 to 1 ug RNA primed by random hexamers. Via MiXCR, TCRdb re-called the immunoSEQ multiplex PCR reads, giving one row per CDR3 protein. The sample includes 95,000 to 150,000 distinct CDR3 sequences, 90% to 95% seen only once; the top ten take over 0.2%. Specimen: CD8+ T cells from PBMCs. The chain combines TRBV7-6 with TRBJ1-2, with 8 bases fitting TRBD1. This sequence originates from a human donor with Susac syndrome. The CDR3 DNA is TGTGCCAGCAGCGCGACAGGGGCCCATGGCTACACCTTC. As protein: CASSATGAHGYTF.